This T cell receptor beta chain was retrieved from a study of PD-1 blockade in classical Hodgkin lymphoma. Each of the patients experienced relapse following autologous stem cell transplantation, and their brentuximab vedotin exposure differed. This clone was seen only once. Its antigen is undetermined. General study findings and limits: Baseline diversity in complete responders resembled that of newly diagnosed patients. Relative to healthy donors, newly diagnosed patients reportedly had lower baseline TCR diversity, which was reported as lower still in relapsed/refractory patients. By C4D1, diversity of CD4+ TCRs had risen significantly, whereas that of CD8+ TCRs had not.

Clones were read by immunoSEQ multiplex PCR, and TCRdb kept only the in-frame ones, dropping some. The table shows tens of thousands of clones, with about 90% occurring only once. The CDR3 has 12 amino acids. With 4 bases removed from V and 7 bases from J, the gap between germline ends came to 8 bases. Germline CDR1 reads ENHRY; CDR2 reads SYGVKD. The chain carries TRBV10-3 and TRBJ2-1, with D perhaps TRBD1 (5 bases). The TCR was taken from a human donor with classical Hodgkin lymphoma. The sequencing used peripheral blood mononuclear cells (PBMCs), collected at baseline. CDR3 nucleotides: TGTGCCATCAGTGGACAGTCAAATGAGCAGTTCTTC. Amino acid sequence: CAISGQSNEQFF.